One sample yielded the 21 T cell receptor beta chains listed below, sequenced in a study of blood T cell repertoires in COVID-19. Clones were read by immunoSEQ multiplex PCR, and TCRdb kept only the in-frame ones, dropping some. This repertoire shows about 74,000 clones, around nine tenths found once; its top ten account for approximately 30%. What was sequenced was peripheral blood. Receptor source: a woman older than 75 with active or convalescent COVID-19.

The sample holds one count of this clone. The J gene is TRBJ1-5, the V gene TRBV6-6; possibly TRBD1 for D (6 bases). The V gene's germline CDR1 is MNHNY and CDR2 SVGAGI (reference sequence). V lost 2 bases and J lost 9, with 17 bases in between. This CDR3 has 15 residues. The chain's CDR3 is CASSYPGTPLSPQHF. DNA of the CDR3: TGTGCCAGCAGTTACCCCGGGACACCGCTTTCGCCCCAGCATTTT.

The chain joins TRBV30 to TRBJ1-5; unclear D gene. The V and J ends lost 1 base and 9 bases respectively, with 10 bases between them. CDR3 size: 12 residues. The germline CDR1 and CDR2 sequences are GTSNPN and SVGIG (reference sequence). The CDR3 protein is CAWSGGVGPQHF. Here the CDR3 DNA reads TGTGCCTGGAGTGGCGGCGTGGGGCCCCAGCATTTT.

This chain links TRBV11-2 with TRBJ1-3; D gene uncertain. The germline CDR1 and CDR2 sequences are SGHAT and FQNNGV. The CDR3 is 14 amino acids. With 6 bases removed from V and 2 bases from J, the gap between germline ends came to 11 bases. This CDR3 reads CASRITVTGNTIYF. CDR3 in DNA: TGTGCCAGCAGAATAACGGTTACTGGAAACACCATATATTTT.

V is TRBV21-1 and J is TRBJ1-6. TRBV21-1 is a pseudogene. The CDR3 runs to 17 residues. CDR3: CASSKGEEGLTNSPLHF. The CDR3 DNA reads as TGTGCCAGCAGCAAAGGGGAGGAGGGCCTGACGAATTCACCCCTCCACTTT.

The V gene is TRBV7-8, the J gene TRBJ1-5; TRBD1 aligns across 7 bases. CDR3 length equals 19 residues. Losses at the gene ends were 5 bases for V and 3 bases for J; bases not matched to a gene: 19. Germline CDR1 SGHVS, CDR2 FQNEAQ. The CDR3 DNA reads as TGTGCCAGCAGCCCTAACAGGGGCTCCGGTAGTCTCGACAATCAGCCCCAGCATTTT. Translating it yields CASSPNRGSGSLDNQPQHF.

The chain links TRBV18 to TRBJ1-4, with 9 bases lining up with TRBD1. Germline V gives CDR1 KGHSH, CDR2 LQKENI. Trimming at V came to 2 bases and at J to 6 bases, leaving 1 base not matched to a gene. This CDR3 comprises 14 residues. Written as DNA, the CDR3 is TGTGCCAGCTCACCAAGGACAGGGGATGAAAAACTGTTTTTT. Its protein is CASSPRTGDEKLFF.

In its sample, this clone was seen once. This rearrangement joins TRBV6-6 to TRBJ1-2; a weak D match, TRBD1 (6 bases). CDR3 length: 12 residues. Trimming removed 6 bases from V and 5 bases from J, with 10 bases in between. Germline CDR1 MNHNY, CDR2 SVGAGI (reference sequence). The CDR3 loop reads CASRPTGYGYTF. In nucleotides, the CDR3 is TGTGCCAGCAGGCCGACAGGATATGGCTACACCTTC.

This chain's CDR3 is CASSNSEPRDRGRDEQFF. The CDR3, as DNA: TGCGCCAGCAGCAACTCCGAACCTCGGGACAGGGGAAGGGATGAGCAGTTCTTC. V is TRBV5-1 and J is TRBJ2-1; TRBD1 agrees at 10 bases. The CDR3 extends over 18 amino acids. Germline CDR1 is SGHRS and CDR2 is YFSETQ. J was trimmed by 8 bases and V by 4 bases; bases with no gene match: 18.

The J gene is TRBJ2-3, the V gene TRBV7-2; TRBD2 aligns across 9 bases. The CDR3 consists of 19 residues. After removal of 1 base from V and 0 bases from J, the junction contained 11 bases not matched to a gene. Germline values: CDR1 SGHTA, CDR2 FQGNSA. The CDR3 region has the DNA TGTGCCAGCAGCTTAGTTATTAGCGGGGGCATCTACAGCACAGATACGCAGTATTTT. This encodes CASSLVISGGIYSTDTQYF.

This chain uses TRBV3-1 (or the pseudogene TRBV3-2) with TRBJ2-7, with D tentatively TRBD1 (6 bases). Looked up from germline, CDR1 is LGHDT and CDR2 is YNNKEL (reference sequence). V lost 1 base and J 3 bases, leaving 16 bases between the germline ends. The CDR3 covers 16 residues. The DNA of the CDR3 is TGTGCCAGCAGCCAAGGAGGACAGATCGGCAACTACGAGCAGTACTTC. This gives the protein CASSQGGQIGNYEQYF.

The chain links TRBV7-3 to TRBJ2-7; D unclear. V dropped 3 bases and J dropped 3 bases, with 15 bases sitting between them. The CDR3 covers 15 residues. The germline gives CDR1 SGHTA, CDR2 FQGTGA. CDR3 in amino acids: CASSFWPWADYEQYF. As DNA, the CDR3 is TGTGCCAGCAGCTTTTGGCCTTGGGCTGACTACGAGCAGTACTTC. Complete variable domain (other parts from reference TRBV7-3 and TRBJ2-7): GAGVSQTPSNKVTEKGKYVELRCDPISGHTALYWYRQSLGQGPEFLIYFQGTGAADDSGLPNDRFFAVRPEGSVSTLKIQRTERGDSAVYLCASSFWPWADYEQYFGPGTRLTVT.

This chain connects TRBV7-2 to TRBJ1-1, with D unclear. The CDR3 is 16 residues long. Germline lookup yields CDR1 SGHTA and CDR2 FQGNSA. V was pared by 5 bases and J by 0 bases, with 16 bases between. Here the CDR3 DNA reads TGTGCCAGCAGCCCTACCCGGAGTGTCATGAACACTGAAGCTTTCTTT. Protein sequence: CASSPTRSVMNTEAFF.

This clone was seen a few times. This chain connects TRBV30 to TRBJ1-1, with no clear D. This CDR3 has 13 residues. Germline assignment: CDR1 GTSNPN and CDR2 SVGIG (reference sequence). V lost 3 bases, J lost 0 bases, and 8 bases lay in between. CDR3 loop: CAWRRQMNTEAFF. The CDR3 DNA reads TGTGCCTGGAGAAGACAAATGAACACTGAAGCTTTCTTT.

In this sample, this clone turned up once. The rearrangement joins TRBV9 to TRBJ1-2; TRBD1 matches 7 bases. Looked up from germline, CDR1 is SGDLS and CDR2 is YYNGEE. V shed 6 bases, J shed 5 bases, and the junction held 7 bases outside the gene matches. CDR3 length: 13 amino acids. The CDR3 reads CASTLGQNYGYTF. Written as DNA, the CDR3 is TGTGCCAGCACCCTGGGACAGAATTATGGCTACACCTTC.

The chain uses TRBV28 and TRBJ1-5; maybe TRBD1 (6 bases). CDR3 length: 16 residues. Germline CDR1 reads MDHEN; CDR2 reads SYDVKM. V lost 5 bases, J lost 0 bases, and 14 bases lay in between. The CDR3 nucleotides are TGTGCCAGCAGTACGGGGACACGATATAGCAATCAGCCCCAGCATTTT. Translation gives CASSTGTRYSNQPQHF.

The J gene is TRBJ1-5, the V gene TRBV15, with D unresolved. The CDR3 totals 15 residues. The germline V gene encodes CDR1 LNHNV and CDR2 YYDKDF (reference sequence). With 5 bases removed from V and 4 bases from J, the gap between germline ends came to 15 bases. The CDR3 DNA sequence: TGTGCCACCAGCCCCGACTGGGAGAGGAATCAGCCCCAGCATTTT. Translation: CATSPDWERNQPQHF.

This chain joins TRBV5-4 and TRBJ1-4, with 10 bases fitting TRBD1. Trimming took 4 bases from V and 9 from J; bases not matched to a gene: 12. The CDR3 sequence is 16 residues long. Germline CDR1 and CDR2: SGHNT and YYREEE (reference sequence). In DNA form, the CDR3 reads TGTGCCAGCAGCCTTGACCTCGGGACAGGGGAGCAAAAACTGTTTTTT. Protein sequence: CASSLDLGTGEQKLFF.

Only one count was recorded for this clone. The sample has other DNA sequences that encode this CDR3 too. V gene TRBV11-3 combines with J gene TRBJ2-2; D unresolved. The CDR3 has 13 amino acids. Trimming took off 5 bases at V and 2 bases at J, with 6 bases between the two ends. CDR1 and CDR2 (germline): SGHNT, YENEEA. This CDR3 reads CASSPGNTGELFF. CDR3 nucleotides: TGTGCCAGCAGCCCAGGCAACACCGGGGAGCTGTTTTTT.

A word on this clone: Its ends do not fully match the called genes, so a read error is possible. This chain's CDR3 is CASSYSLTGDNNGYTF. CDR3 coding DNA: TGTGCCAGCAGTTACTCCTTAACAGGTGATAACAATGGCTACACCTTC. This chain joins TRBV6-5 and TRBJ1-2, with D maybe TRBD1 (5 bases). CDR3 length: 16 residues. The germline CDR1 and CDR2 sequences are MNHEY and SVGAGI.

The chain recombines TRBV19 with TRBJ2-7, with 8 bases that match TRBD2. CDR3 length equals 13 residues. With 6 bases clipped from V and 0 bases from J, the junction kept 1 base outside the gene matches. The germline gives CDR1 LNHDA, CDR2 SQIVND (reference sequence). CDR3 DNA sequence: TGTGCCAGTAGCGCGGGAGGCTCCTACGAGCAGTACTTC. Translated: CASSAGGSYEQYF. The full variable domain, completed using reference TRBV19 and TRBJ2-7, is DGGITQSPKYLFRKEGQNVTLSCEQNLNHDAMYWYRQDPGQGLRLIYYSQIVNDFQKGDIAEGYSVSREKKESFPLTVTSAQKNPTAFYLCASSAGGSYEQYFGPGTRLTVT.

V usage is TRBV7-8 and J usage is TRBJ1-4; no firm D call. Germline loops: CDR1 SGHVS, CDR2 FQNEAQ. The V gene lost 5 bases and the J gene lost 4 bases, with 23 bases spanning the gap. CDR3 size: 18 residues. The CDR3 nucleotides read TGTGCCAGCAGCCTCCCCGGAGACCGATACTATCATAATGAAAAACTGTTTTTT. It encodes CASSLPGDRYYHNEKLFF.